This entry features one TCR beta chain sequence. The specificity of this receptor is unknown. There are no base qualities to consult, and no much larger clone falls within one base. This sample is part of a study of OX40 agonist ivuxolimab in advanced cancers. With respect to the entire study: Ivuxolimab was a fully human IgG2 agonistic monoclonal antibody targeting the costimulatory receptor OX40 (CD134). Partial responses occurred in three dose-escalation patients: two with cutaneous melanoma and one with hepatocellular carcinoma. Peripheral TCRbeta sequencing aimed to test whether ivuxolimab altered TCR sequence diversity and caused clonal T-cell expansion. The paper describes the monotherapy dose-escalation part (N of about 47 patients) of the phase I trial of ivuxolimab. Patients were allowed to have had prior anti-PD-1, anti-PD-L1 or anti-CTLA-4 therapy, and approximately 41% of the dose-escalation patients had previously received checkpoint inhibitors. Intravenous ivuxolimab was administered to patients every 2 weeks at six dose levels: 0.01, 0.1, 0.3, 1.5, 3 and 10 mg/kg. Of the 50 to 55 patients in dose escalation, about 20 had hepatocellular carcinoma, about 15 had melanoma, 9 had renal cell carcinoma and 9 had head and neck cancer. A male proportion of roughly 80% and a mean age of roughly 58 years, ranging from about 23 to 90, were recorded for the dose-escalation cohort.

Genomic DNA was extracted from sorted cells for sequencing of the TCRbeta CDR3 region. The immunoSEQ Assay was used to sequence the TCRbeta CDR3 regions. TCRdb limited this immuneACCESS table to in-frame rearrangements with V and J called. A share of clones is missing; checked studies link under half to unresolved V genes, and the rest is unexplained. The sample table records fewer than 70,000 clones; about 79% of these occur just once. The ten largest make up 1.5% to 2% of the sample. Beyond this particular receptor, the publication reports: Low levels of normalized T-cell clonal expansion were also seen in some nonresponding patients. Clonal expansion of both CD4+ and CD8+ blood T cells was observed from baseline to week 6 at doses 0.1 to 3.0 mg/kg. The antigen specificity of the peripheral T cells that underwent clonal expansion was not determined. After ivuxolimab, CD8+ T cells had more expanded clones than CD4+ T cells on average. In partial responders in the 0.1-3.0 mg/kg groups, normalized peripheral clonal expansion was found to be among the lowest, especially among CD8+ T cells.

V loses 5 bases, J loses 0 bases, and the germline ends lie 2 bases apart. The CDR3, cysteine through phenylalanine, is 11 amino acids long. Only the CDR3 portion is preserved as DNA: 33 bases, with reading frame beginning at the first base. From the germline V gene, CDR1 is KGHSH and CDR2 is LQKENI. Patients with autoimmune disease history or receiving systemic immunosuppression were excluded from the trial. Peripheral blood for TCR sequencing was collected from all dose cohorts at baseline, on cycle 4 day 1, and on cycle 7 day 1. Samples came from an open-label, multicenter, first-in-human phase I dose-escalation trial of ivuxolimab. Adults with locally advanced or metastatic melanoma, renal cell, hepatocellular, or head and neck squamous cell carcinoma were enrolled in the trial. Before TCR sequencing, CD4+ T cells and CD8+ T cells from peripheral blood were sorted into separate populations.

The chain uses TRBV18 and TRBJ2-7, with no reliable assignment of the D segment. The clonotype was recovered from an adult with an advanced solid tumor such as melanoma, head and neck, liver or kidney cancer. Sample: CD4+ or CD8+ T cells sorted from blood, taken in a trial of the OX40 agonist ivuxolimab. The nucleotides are TGTGCCAGCTCATCCTCCTACGAGCAGTACTTC. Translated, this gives CASSSSYEQYF. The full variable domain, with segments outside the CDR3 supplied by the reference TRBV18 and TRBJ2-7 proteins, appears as NAGVMQNPRHLVRRRGQEARLRCSPMKGHSHVYWYRQLPEEGLKFMVYLQKENIIDESGMPKERFSAEFPKEGPSILRIQQVVRGDSAAYFCASSSSYEQYFGPGTRLTVT.